One T cell receptor beta chain is described in this entry. Its recognized antigen is unknown. Base qualities were left out, and no much larger clone turns up one base away. Receptor libraries were prepared by the immunoSEQ multiplex PCR assay. The paper's processing steps were these. To diagnose cytomegalovirus status from the catalog of TCR beta chain sequences, a statistical classification framework was built. Sourced from immuneACCESS, this table was stored by TCRdb with only in-frame sequences that have V and J called. A share of the clones is absent; for the studies checked, an unresolved V gene accounts for under half, and the remainder has no known explanation. The V and J calls and the clone size are those of that table, but D and trimming were determined from the DNA. This sample gives about 140,000 clones in total; around nine tenths of them show up just once. Roughly 9% of the sample lies in the top ten.

The donors belonged to the validation cohort of around 120 subjects, which was separate from the approximately 680-subject first cohort. The sample comes from a study of cytomegalovirus exposure and HLA in healthy donors (dated by TCRdb to 2015 to 2018). Looking at the study overall: The 500 to 800 repertoires of the first cohort and the 120 validation repertoires were produced on the same platform, according to a later analysis. The study was designed to test whether signatures of past pathogen exposure could be identified by cataloging public T cell receptors. Besides the first cohort of more than 650 subjects, a separate validation cohort made up of over 100 different subjects was used. The study combined high-throughput TCR immunosequencing, statistical association of individual TCRs with disease status, and machine learning to predict cytomegalovirus infection status. The full study reports these points: The classifier was reported to diagnose cytomegalovirus status with high specificity and sensitivity in both the original cohort and the validation cohort. A later analysis had no HLA typing for the validation cohort, so co-occurrence there was scored across all 110 or so repertoires. Most TCR sequences were seen in very few donors, while some public TCRs were found in many individuals. The authors suggested that the approach could potentially be generalized to other disease states and immunological phenotypes. Of the cluster scores, 85% to 95% were above 0 in a later analysis, which found that TCRs clustered in the first cohort also tended to co-occur in the 95 to 150 validation repertoires. In vitro tests confirmed that a few of the cytomegalovirus-associated TCR beta chains recognize cytomegalovirus antigens. The study gave a list of over 150 TCR beta chains associated with cytomegalovirus.

This receptor was obtained from a man aged 18 to 35 in good health and CMV-seropositive. Sequenced material: PBMCs.

The CDR3 reads as follows: CASSLGHIYEQYF. Read as DNA, the sequence is TGTGCCAGCAGCTTGGGACATATCTACGAGCAGTACTTC. The chain was built from TRBV11-3 and TRBJ2-7; a tentative D match to TRBD1 spans 6 bases. The CDR3 has 13 amino acids, counting the end cysteine and phenylalanine. Solely the CDR3 DNA is kept, with 39 bases framed from the first base. The CDR1 and CDR2 encoded by the germline V gene are SGHNT and YENEEA. V and J lose 3 bases and 3 bases, and a span of 9 bases separates them. Reference TRBV11-3 and TRBJ2-7 proteins supply the regions before and after the CDR3; the full variable domain is: EAGVVQSPRYKIIEKKQPVAFWCNPISGHNTLYWYLQNLGQGPELLIRYENEEAVDDSQLPKDRFSAERLKGVDSTLKIQPAELGDSAVYLCASSLGHIYEQYFGPGTRLTVT.